This is a list of T cell receptor beta chains from one sample in a study of cytomegalovirus exposure and HLA in healthy donors. The repertoire was sequenced with immunoSEQ multiplex PCR; TCRdb's copy has only in-frame clones and lacks some. The repertoire consists of 150,000 to 180,000 clones, with around 82% occurring once and the leading ten covering under 8.5%. Sequenced input: PBMCs. The receptors shown here come from a woman aged 45 to 65 in good health and CMV-seropositive. The conserved cysteine and the conserved F or W are not part of the CDR3 here.

v_call	j_call	cdr3_aa
TRBV6-6	TRBJ1-4	AGQVVPNEKLF
TRBV7-6	TRBJ1-1	ASSLGPSGNTEAF
TRBV4-1	TRBJ1-1	ASSPTAGSGDRTEAF
TRBV18	TRBJ2-3	ASSAIGTGAITDTQY
TRBV9	TRBJ2-3	ASSVEGTSSVSTQY
TRBV10-3	TRBJ2-6	ATKEVSGANVLT
TRBV6-6	TRBJ2-6	ASSYGTSGANVLT
TRBV27	TRBJ2-7	ASSFRGGLYEQY
TRBV19	TRBJ2-2	ASSFTGVGGELF
TRBV6-1	TRBJ1-6	ASSEEDTNSPLH
TRBV27	TRBJ2-3	ASSLMGLAGDSTDTQY
TRBV29-1	TRBJ1-1	SVDRDRNTEAF
TRBV27	TRBJ1-1	ASSLAGANTEAF
TRBV6-6	TRBJ1-2	ASRTRQGSNYGYT
TRBV6-5	TRBJ1-5	ASNHRGSNQPQH
TRBV14	TRBJ1-1	ASSPAGMNTEAF
TRBV9	TRBJ2-3	ASSLGEWADTQY
TRBV18	TRBJ2-2	ASSDIGGLAANTGELF
TRBV6-6	TRBJ2-7	ASSSQDRAEQY
TRBV4-1	TRBJ1-3	ASSQVFQGTNTIY
TRBV4-1	TRBJ2-7	ASSQDGFYEQY
TRBV7-2	TRBJ1-6	ASSKTTAGTGNSPLH
TRBV7-8	TRBJ2-3	ASSPYPRGDTQY
TRBV10-2	TRBJ2-3	ATGTSGGGYTDTQY
TRBV28	TRBJ2-7	ASSPPGQGSYEQY
TRBV4-1	TRBJ1-6	ASSPLPAGSYNSPLH
TRBV18	TRBJ1-2	ASSRDKQGSGYT
TRBV2	TRBJ1-3	AKGVYSGNTIY
TRBV7-9	TRBJ2-3	ASSPESVLAGSRGGQY
TRBV5-4	TRBJ2-7	ASSPRTGSSYEQY
TRBV2	TRBJ1-1	ASSDEGTGHTEAF
TRBV7-6	TRBJ2-7	ASSGGDLLREQY
TRBV7-9	TRBJ1-1	ASRQGSGNTEAF
TRBV7-8	TRBJ2-3	ASSLVDTPSTDTQY
TRBV2	TRBJ1-1	ASRDSAQMNTEAF
TRBV27	TRBJ2-3	ASSWDRGTLTDTQY
TRBV27	TRBJ2-2	ASSLGGSTGELF
TRBV5-6	TRBJ2-1	ASSWGDRGGEQF
TRBV2	TRBJ2-1	ASRRGTVFNEQF
TRBV6-1	TRBJ2-7	ASSEQGYEQY
TRBV2	TRBJ1-5	ASSPVGSNQPQH
TRBV18	TRBJ1-1	ASSLDQGNTEAF
TRBV27	TRBJ2-7	ASTGGLSYEQY
TRBV5-4	TRBJ2-4	ASSPGRDQAKNIQY
TRBV6-6	TRBJ2-1	ASGQREQF
TRBV6-1	TRBJ2-1	ASSVPSENNEQF
TRBV19	TRBJ2-7	ASSREGGSEQY
TRBV12-5	TRBJ2-7	ASGLAAGTGTYEQY
TRBV7-9	TRBJ1-2	ASSFGAQGEEGYT